This T cell receptor beta chain was sequenced during a study of shared clonotypes between healthy human individuals. Overall study results and limits: Sharing across four donors was highest in naive CD4 (roughly 5%) and lowest in memory CD8 (approximately 0.4%). Unshared clonotypes carried lower generation probabilities than those common to all four donors.

In the case of this clone: As yet, its antigen is unknown.

With 0 bases removed from V and 7 bases from J, the gap between germline ends came to 10 bases. The CDR3 runs to 14 residues. CDR1 is SGHDT, CDR2 YYEEEE, per germline. The protocol was immunoSEQ multiplex PCR, while the TCRdb copy is restricted to in-frame clones and leaves out a portion. This table holds 850,000 to 1,100,000 clones, roughly 77% found once. Input material: memory CD4+ T cells from PBMCs. Documented subset: CD45RA-negative fraction. J is TRBJ1-4 and V is TRBV5-6, with D uncertain. The sequence was collected from a man aged 18 to 35 in good health. Some clones in this sample may be carry-over from other donors' samples. CDR3 region: CASSLVEASEKLFF. Here the CDR3 DNA reads TGTGCCAGCAGCTTGGTCGAGGCTAGTGAAAAACTGTTTTTT.